Listed here is a single T cell receptor beta chain. What it binds is not known. This sample was taken from a study of shared clonotypes between healthy human individuals. The overall study: Three plates each covered CD4 naive and memory; CD8 naive two, CD8 memory one.

Some clones are missing from TCRdb's copy, which holds only in-frame ones; the method was immunoSEQ multiplex PCR. The top ten hold about 0.39% of the sample, which has around 2.5 million clones, approximately 94% seen once. Findings and limits, study-wide: Only blood was sampled; tissue repertoires likely differ.

The sequence was obtained from a man between 18 and 35 years old in good health. Some clones in this sample may be carry-over from other donors' samples. Sequencing input: naive CD4+ T cells from PBMCs. This sample's subset: CD45RA+ positively selected.

CDR3 protein: CASSHAGRGGYGYTF. The CDR3 nucleotides read TGTGCCAGCAGCCATGCCGGTAGGGGCGGATATGGCTACACCTTC. The rearrangement joins TRBV4-2 to TRBJ1-2, with D tentatively TRBD1 (5 bases). The CDR3 totals 15 residues. V was shortened by 3 bases and J by 5 bases, with 16 bases between the two germline ends. Germline-derived CDR1 and CDR2 are LGHNA and YNFKEQ.